What follows are 4 T cell receptor beta chains derived from one specimen sequenced in a study of OX40 agonist ivuxolimab in advanced cancers. Library preparation used the immunoSEQ multiplex PCR assay. TCRdb's version of the immuneACCESS table is confined to in-frame rearrangements and falls short of the full clone set. An unresolved V gene accounts for under half of the shortfall where checked; the remainder is of unknown origin. The sample profile shows around 15,000 clones; 78% of them were found once. The ten largest clones capture 25% to 35% of the sample. Here the sequenced sample was CD4+ or CD8+ T cells sorted from blood, taken in a trial of the OX40 agonist ivuxolimab. The receptors were sampled from an adult with an advanced solid tumor such as melanoma, head and neck, liver or kidney cancer.

This clone is labeled as large. The chain carries TRBV27 and TRBJ2-7, with D perhaps being TRBD1 or TRBD2 (5 bases each). This CDR3 comprises 14 residues. CDR1 MNHEY and CDR2 SMNVEV come from the germline V gene (reference sequence). Trimming cost V 2 bases and J 5 bases, with 13 bases left between them. The CDR3 loop reads CASSLQLGVDEQYF. In DNA form, the CDR3 reads TGTGCCAGCAGTTTACAACTAGGGGTTGACGAGCAGTACTTC.

The V gene is TRBV14, the J gene TRBJ2-1; 12 bases map to TRBD2. V trimming: 2 bases; J trimming: 14 bases; junction bases outside the gene matches: 4. Germline assignment: CDR1 SGHDN and CDR2 FVKESK. The CDR3 runs 13 residues. Here the CDR3 reads CASSQRLAGGEFF. The DNA for the CDR3 is TGTGCCAGCAGCCAACGTCTAGCGGGGGGGGAGTTCTTC.

CDR3 DNA: TGTGCCAGCAGCCTAAGGACTAGCGGGAGGCCAGGGGCCTACGAGCAGTACTTC. Protein sequence: CASSLRTSGRPGAYEQYF. The V call is TRBV5-4, the J call TRBJ2-7; TRBD2 agrees at 14 bases. Germline trimming cut 4 bases from V and 2 bases from J; bases unmatched to any gene: 11. Germline CDR1 SGHNT, CDR2 YYREEE (reference sequence). CDR3 length: 18 amino acids.

J is TRBJ1-1 and V is TRBV5-6; no firm D call. V lost 4 bases and J lost 5, with 9 bases in between. Germline assignment: CDR1 SGHDT and CDR2 YYEEEE. The CDR3 consists of 12 residues. The chain's CDR3 is CASSVVGTEAFF. The CDR3 DNA reads TGTGCCAGCAGCGTTGTTGGGACTGAAGCTTTCTTT.